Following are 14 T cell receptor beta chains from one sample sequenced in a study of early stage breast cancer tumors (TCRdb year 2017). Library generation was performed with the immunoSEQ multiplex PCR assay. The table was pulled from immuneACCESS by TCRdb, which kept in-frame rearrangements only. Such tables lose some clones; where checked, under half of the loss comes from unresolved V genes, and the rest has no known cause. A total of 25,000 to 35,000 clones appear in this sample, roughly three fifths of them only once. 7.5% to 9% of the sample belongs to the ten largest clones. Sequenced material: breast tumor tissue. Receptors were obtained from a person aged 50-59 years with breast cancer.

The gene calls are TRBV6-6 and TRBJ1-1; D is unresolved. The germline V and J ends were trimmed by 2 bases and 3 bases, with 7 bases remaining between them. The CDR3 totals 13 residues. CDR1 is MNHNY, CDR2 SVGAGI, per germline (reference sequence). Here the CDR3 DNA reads TGTGCCAGCAGTTACGGGTTTGACACTGAAGCTTTCTTT. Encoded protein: CASSYGFDTEAFF.

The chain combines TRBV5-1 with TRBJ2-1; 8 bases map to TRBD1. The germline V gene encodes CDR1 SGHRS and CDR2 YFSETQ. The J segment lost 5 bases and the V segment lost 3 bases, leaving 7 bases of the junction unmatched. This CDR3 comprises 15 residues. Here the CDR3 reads CASSSRQGINNEQFF. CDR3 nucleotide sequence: TGCGCCAGCAGCTCCCGACAGGGGATTAACAATGAGCAGTTCTTC.

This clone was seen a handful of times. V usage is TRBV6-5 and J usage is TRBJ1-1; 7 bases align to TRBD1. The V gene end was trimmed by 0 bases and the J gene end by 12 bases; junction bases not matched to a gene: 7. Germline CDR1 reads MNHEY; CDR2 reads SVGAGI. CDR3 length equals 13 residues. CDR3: CASSYSGQSITFF. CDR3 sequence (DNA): TGTGCCAGCAGTTACTCGGGACAGTCAATAACTTTCTTT.

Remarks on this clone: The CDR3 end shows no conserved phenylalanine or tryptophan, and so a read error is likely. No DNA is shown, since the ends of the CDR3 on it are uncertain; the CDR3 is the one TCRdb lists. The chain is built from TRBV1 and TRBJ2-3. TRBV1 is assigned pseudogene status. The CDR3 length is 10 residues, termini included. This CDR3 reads CTSSQGREFA.

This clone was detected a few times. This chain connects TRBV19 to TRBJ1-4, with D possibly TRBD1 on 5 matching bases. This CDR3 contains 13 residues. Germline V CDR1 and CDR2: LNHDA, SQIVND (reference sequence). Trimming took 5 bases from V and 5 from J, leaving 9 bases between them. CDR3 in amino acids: CASSWSGNEKLFF. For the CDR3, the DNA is TGTGCCAGTAGTTGGTCAGGGAATGAAAAACTGTTTTTT.

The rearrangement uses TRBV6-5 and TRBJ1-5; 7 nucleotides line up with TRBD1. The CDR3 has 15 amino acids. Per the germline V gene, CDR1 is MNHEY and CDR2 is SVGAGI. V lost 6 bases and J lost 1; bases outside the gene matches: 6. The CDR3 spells CASRHRQGSNQPQHF. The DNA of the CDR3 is TGTGCCAGCAGACACCGACAGGGAAGCAATCAGCCCCAGCATTTT.

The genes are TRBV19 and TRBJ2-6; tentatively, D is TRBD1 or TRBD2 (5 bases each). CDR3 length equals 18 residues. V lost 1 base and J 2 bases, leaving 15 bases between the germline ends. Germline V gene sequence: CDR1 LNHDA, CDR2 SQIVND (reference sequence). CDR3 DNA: TGTGCCAGTAGTATAGGGACGGGGCGAACAACTGGGGCCAACGTCCTGACTTTC. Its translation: CASSIGTGRTTGANVLTF. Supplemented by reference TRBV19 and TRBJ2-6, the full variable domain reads DGGITQSPKYLFRKEGQNVTLSCEQNLNHDAMYWYRQDPGQGLRLIYYSQIVNDFQKGDIAEGYSVSREKKESFPLTVTSAQKNPTAFYLCASSIGTGRTTGANVLTFGAGSRLTVL.

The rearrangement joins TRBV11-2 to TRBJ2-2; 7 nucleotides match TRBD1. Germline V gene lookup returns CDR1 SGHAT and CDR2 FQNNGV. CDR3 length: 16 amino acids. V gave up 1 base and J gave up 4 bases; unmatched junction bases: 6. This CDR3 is CASSLAQGVGTGELFF. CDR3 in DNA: TGTGCCAGCAGCTTAGCGCAGGGGGTGGGCACCGGGGAGCTGTTTTTT.

The DNA of the CDR3 is TGCGCCAGCACCAAGTCAACAGGGGGAGAGACCCAGTACTTC. Translation gives CASTKSTGGETQYF. V gene TRBV5-1 combines with J gene TRBJ2-5, with 8 positions matching TRBD1. Trimming at V came to 6 bases and at J to 4 bases, leaving 8 bases not matched to a gene. The germline V gene has CDR1 SGHRS and CDR2 YFSETQ. This CDR3 is 14 amino acids long.

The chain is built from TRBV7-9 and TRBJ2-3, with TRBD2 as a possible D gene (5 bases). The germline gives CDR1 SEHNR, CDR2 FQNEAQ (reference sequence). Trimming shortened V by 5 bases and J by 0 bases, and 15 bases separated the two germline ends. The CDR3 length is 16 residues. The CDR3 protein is CASSRIRTGSTDTQYF. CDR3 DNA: TGTGCCAGCAGCCGGATTCGGACGGGGAGCACAGATACGCAGTATTTT.

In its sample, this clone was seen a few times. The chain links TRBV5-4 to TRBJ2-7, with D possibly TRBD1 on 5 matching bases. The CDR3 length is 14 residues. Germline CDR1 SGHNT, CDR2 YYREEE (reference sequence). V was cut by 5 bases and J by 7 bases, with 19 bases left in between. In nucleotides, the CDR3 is TGTGCCAGCAGTACCCGGCAGGGCCTTGATGAGCAGTACTTC. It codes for CASSTRQGLDEQYF.

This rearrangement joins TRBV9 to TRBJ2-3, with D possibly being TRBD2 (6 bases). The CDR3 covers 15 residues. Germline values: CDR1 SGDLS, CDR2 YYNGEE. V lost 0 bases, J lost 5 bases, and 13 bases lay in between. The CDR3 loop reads CASSVVGGTGDTQYF. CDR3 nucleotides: TGTGCCAGCAGCGTAGTGGGCGGGACGGGAGATACGCAGTATTTT.

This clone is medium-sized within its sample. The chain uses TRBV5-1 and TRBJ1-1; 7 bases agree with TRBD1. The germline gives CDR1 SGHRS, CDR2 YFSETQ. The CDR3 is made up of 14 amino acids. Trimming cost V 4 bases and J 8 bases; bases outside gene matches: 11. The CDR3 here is CASSLTGTAYEAFF. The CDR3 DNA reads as TGCGCCAGCAGCCTAACCGGGACAGCCTACGAAGCTTTCTTT.

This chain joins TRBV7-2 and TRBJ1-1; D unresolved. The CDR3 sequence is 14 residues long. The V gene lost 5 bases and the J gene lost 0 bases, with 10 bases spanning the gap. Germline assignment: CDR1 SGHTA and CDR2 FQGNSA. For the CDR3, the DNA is TGTGCCAGCAGCCGTTCCGAGGTGAACACTGAAGCTTTCTTT. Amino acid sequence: CASSRSEVNTEAFF.